This T cell receptor (beta chain) was recorded in a study of blood T cell repertoires in COVID-19. Study summary: Some COVID-19 samples were acute and others convalescent; all came from the United States, Italy and Spain. Sources were T cells, B-cell-depleted T cells, or PBMCs; the material itself was cDNA or gDNA.

This CDR3 comprises 12 residues. V was pared by 8 bases and J by 4 bases, with 9 bases between. Germline V lookup: CDR1 MDHEN, CDR2 SYDVKM. Seattle's cohort entered during active infection and was followed longitudinally. Original processing notes: Scientists estimated how many nucleated cells there were by amplifying reference gene primers. Sequencing was performed with immunoSEQ multiplex PCR; in TCRdb, only in-frame clones are kept and a portion is missing. For V, J and clone size, that table is used; D and trimming come from the DNA. This repertoire shows some 160,000 clones, 85% to 90% found once; its top ten account for around 2.5%.

The gene calls are TRBV28 and TRBJ1-3; TRBD1 might be the D (5 bases). The material sequenced was peripheral blood. This sequence originates from a woman aged 80 or over with COVID-19, enrolled during active disease. CDR3 DNA: TGTGCCAGCCGCAGGGCAGGAAACACCATATATTTT. Translated, it gives CASRRAGNTIYF.